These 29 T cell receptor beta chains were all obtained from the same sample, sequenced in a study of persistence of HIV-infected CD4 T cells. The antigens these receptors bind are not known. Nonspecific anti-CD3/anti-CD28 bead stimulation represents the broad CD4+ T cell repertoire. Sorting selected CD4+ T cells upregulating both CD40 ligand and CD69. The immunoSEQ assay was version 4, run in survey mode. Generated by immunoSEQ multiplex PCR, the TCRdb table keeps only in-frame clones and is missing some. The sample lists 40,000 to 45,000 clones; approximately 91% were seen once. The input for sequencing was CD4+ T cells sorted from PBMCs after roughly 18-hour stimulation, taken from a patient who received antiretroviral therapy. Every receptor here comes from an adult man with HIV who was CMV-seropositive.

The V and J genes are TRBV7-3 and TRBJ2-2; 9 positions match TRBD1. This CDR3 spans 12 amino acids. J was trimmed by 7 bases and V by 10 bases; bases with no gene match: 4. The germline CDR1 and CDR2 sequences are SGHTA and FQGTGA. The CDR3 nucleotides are TGTGCCACCGGACAGGGGATCGGGGAGCTGTTTTTT. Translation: CATGQGIGELFF.

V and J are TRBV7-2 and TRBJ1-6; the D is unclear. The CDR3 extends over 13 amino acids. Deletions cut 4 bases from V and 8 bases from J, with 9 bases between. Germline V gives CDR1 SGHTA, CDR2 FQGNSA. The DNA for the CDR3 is TGTGCCAGCAGCTCACGACGGGATTCACCCCTCCACTTT. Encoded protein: CASSSRRDSPLHF.

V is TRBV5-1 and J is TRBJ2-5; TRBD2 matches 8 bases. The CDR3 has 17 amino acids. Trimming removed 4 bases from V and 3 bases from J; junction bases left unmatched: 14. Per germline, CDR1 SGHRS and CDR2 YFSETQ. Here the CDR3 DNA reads TGCGCCAGCAGCGTGACGAGCGGGCGGGGGGTTAAAGAGACCCAGTACTTC. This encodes CASSVTSGRGVKETQYF.

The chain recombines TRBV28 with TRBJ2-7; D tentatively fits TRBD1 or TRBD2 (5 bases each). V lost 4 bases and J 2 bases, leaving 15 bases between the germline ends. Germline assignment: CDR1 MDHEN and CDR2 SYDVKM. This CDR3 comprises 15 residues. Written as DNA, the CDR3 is TGTGCCAGCAGTTCCACCCCAAGAGGGGCCTACGAGCAGTACTTC. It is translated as CASSSTPRGAYEQYF.

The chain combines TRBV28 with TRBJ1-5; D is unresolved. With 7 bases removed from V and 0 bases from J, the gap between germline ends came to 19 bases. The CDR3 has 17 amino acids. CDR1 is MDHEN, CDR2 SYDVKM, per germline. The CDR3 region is CASTPRRNSGSNQPQHF. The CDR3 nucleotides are TGTGCCAGCACGCCACGACGGAATTCAGGTAGCAATCAGCCCCAGCATTTT.

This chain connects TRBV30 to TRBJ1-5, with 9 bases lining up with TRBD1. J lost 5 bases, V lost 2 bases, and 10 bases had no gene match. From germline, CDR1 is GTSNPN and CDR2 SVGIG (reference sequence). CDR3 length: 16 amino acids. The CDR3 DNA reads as TGTGCCTGGAGTCCCGGGACAGGGTTCACGGATCAGCCCCAGCATTTT. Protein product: CAWSPGTGFTDQPQHF.

The CDR3 protein is CASSIYRGHTDTQYF. DNA for the CDR3: TGTGCCAGTAGTATCTACAGGGGGCACACAGATACGCAGTATTTT. The V gene is TRBV19, the J gene TRBJ2-3; 9 nucleotides align to TRBD1. CDR3 size: 15 residues. J gave up 2 bases and V 3 bases, and 3 bases lay outside the gene matches. Germline loops: CDR1 LNHDA, CDR2 SQIVND (reference sequence). Drawing the rest from reference TRBV19 and TRBJ2-3, the complete variable domain is DGGITQSPKYLFRKEGQNVTLSCEQNLNHDAMYWYRQDPGQGLRLIYYSQIVNDFQKGDIAEGYSVSREKKESFPLTVTSAQKNPTAFYLCASSIYRGHTDTQYFGPGTRLTVL.

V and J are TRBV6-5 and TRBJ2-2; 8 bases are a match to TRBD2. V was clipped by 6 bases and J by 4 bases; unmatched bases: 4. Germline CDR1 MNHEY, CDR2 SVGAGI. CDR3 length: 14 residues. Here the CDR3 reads CASRKRGSTGELFF. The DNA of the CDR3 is TGTGCCAGCAGAAAGCGGGGGAGCACCGGGGAGCTGTTTTTT.

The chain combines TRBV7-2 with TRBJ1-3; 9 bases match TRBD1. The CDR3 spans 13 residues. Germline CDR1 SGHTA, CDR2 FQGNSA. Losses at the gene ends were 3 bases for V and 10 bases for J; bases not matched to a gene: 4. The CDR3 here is CASSFRDRATIYF. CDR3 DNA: TGTGCCAGCAGCTTCCGGGACAGGGCAACCATATATTTT.

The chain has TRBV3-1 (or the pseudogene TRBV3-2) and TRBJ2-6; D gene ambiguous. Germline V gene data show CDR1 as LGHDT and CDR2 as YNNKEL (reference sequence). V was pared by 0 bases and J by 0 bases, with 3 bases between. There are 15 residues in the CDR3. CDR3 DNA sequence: TGTGCCAGCAGCCAAGACATCTCTGGGGCCAACGTCCTGACTTTC. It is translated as CASSQDISGANVLTF.

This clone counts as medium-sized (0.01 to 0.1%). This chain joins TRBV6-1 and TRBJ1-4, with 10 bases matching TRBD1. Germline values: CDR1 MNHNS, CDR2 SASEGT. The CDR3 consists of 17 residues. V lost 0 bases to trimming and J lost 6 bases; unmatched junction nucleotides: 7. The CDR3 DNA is TGTGCCAGCAGTGAAGCGACCGGGACAGGGGAGGATGAAAAACTGTTTTTT. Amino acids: CASSEATGTGEDEKLFF.

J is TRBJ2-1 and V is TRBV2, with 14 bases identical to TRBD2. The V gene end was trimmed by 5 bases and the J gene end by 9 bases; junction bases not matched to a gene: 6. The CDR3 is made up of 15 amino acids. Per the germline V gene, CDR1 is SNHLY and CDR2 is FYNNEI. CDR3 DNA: TGTGCCAGCAGTCCTCGACTAGCGGGGGGGAGTGAGCAGTTCTTC. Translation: CASSPRLAGGSEQFF.

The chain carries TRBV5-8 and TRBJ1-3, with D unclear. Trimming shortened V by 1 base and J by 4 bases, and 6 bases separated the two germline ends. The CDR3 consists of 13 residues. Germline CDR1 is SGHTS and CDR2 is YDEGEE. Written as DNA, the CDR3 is TGTGCCAGCAGCTTGAGAGGGGGAAACACCATATATTTT. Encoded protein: CASSLRGGNTIYF. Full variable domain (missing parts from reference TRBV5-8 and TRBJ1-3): EAGVTQSPTHLIKTRGQQATLRCSPISGHTSVYWYQQALGLGLQFLLWYDEGEERNRGNFPPRFSGRQFPNYSSELNVNALELEDSALYLCASSLRGGNTIYFGEGSWLTVV.

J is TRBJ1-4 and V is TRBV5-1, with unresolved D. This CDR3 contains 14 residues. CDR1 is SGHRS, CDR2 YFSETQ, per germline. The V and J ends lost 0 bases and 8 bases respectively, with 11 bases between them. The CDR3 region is CASSLEGRGEKLFF. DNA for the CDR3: TGCGCCAGCAGCTTGGAAGGTCGAGGGGAAAAACTGTTTTTT.

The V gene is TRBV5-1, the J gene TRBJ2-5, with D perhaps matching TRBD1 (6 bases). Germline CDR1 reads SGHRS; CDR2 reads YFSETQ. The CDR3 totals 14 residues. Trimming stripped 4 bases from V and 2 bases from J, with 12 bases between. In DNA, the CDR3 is TGCGCCAGCAGCCCGGGACATACTCAAGAGACCCAGTACTTC. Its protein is CASSPGHTQETQYF.

CDR3: CASSGTAQANYGYTF. In DNA form, the CDR3 reads TGCGCCAGCAGCGGGACAGCCCAGGCTAACTATGGCTACACCTTC. The chain links TRBV5-1 to TRBJ1-2; 7 bases are a match to TRBD1. The CDR3 sequence is 15 residues long. Looked up from germline, CDR1 is SGHRS and CDR2 is YFSETQ. V gave up 4 bases and J gave up 0 bases; unmatched junction bases: 6. Filled out from reference TRBV5-1 and TRBJ1-2, the complete variable domain reads KAGVTQTPRYLIKTRGQQVTLSCSPISGHRSVSWYQQTPGQGLQFLFEYFSETQRNKGNFPGRFSGRQFSNSRSEMNVSTLELGDSALYLCASSGTAQANYGYTFGSGTRLTVV.

This chain's CDR3 is CASTPTMHYGYTF. The CDR3 bases are TGTGCCAGCACTCCGACTATGCATTATGGCTACACCTTC. V usage is TRBV28 and J usage is TRBJ1-2; D gene ambiguous. V lost 7 bases to trimming and J lost 5 bases, with 14 bases between them. The CDR3 is 13 residues long. CDR1 is MDHEN and CDR2 is SYDVKM in the germline V gene.

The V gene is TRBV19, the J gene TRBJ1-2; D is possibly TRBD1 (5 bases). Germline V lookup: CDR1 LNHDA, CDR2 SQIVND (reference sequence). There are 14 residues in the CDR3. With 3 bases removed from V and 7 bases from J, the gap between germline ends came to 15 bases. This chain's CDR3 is CASSIKIGGSGYTF. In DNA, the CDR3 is TGTGCCAGTAGTATTAAGATCGGGGGGAGTGGCTACACCTTC.

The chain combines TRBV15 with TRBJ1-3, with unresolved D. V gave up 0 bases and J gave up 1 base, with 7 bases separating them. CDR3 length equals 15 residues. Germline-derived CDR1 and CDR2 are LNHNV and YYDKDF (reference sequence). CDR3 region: CATSRDPGSGNTIYF. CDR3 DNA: TGTGCCACCAGCAGAGACCCAGGATCTGGAAACACCATATATTTT.

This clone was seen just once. CDR3 in DNA: TGTGCCAGCAGCCTCCACGCGACTGAAGCTTTCTTT. Translated, it gives CASSLHATEAFF. The chain joins TRBV3-1 (or the pseudogene TRBV3-2) to TRBJ1-1, with D unresolved. The CDR3 runs to 12 residues. With 4 bases removed from V and 5 bases from J, the gap between germline ends came to 8 bases. The germline gives CDR1 LGHDT, CDR2 YNNKEL (reference sequence).

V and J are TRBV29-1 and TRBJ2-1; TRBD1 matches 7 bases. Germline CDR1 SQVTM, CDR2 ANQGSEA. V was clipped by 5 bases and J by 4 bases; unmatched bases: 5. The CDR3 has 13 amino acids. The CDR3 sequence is CSVLGTEYNEQFF. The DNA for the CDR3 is TGCAGCGTTCTTGGGACAGAATACAATGAGCAGTTCTTC.

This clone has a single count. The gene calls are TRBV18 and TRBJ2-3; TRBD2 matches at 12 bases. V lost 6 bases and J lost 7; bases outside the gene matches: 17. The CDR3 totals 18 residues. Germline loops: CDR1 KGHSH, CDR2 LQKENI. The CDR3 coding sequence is TGTGCCAGCTCTACCAGCCTAGCGGGGGGGCTCAGTGTATATACGCAGTATTTT. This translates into CASSTSLAGGLSVYTQYF.

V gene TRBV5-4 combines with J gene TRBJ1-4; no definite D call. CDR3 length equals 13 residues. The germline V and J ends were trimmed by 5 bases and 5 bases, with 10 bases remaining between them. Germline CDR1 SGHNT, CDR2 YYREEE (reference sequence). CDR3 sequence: CASRRAWNEKLFF. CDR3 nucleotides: TGTGCCAGCAGAAGGGCCTGGAATGAAAAACTGTTTTTT.

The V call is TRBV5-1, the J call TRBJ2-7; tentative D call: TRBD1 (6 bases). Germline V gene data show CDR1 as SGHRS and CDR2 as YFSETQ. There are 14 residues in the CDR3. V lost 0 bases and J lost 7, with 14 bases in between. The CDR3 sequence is CASSLDRVDREQYF. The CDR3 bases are TGCGCCAGCAGCTTGGACAGGGTGGATCGGGAGCAGTACTTC.

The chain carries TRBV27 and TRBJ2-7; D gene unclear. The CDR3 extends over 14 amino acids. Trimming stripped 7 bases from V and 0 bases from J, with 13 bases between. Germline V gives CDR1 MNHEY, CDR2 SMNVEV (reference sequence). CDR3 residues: CASKLGGNSYEQYF. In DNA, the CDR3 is TGTGCCAGCAAACTCGGTGGGAACTCCTACGAGCAGTACTTC.

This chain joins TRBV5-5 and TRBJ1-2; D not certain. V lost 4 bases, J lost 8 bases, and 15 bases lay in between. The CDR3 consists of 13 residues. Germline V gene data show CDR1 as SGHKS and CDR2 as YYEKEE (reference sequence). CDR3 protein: CASSIGGDYGYTF. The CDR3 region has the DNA TGTGCCAGCAGCATCGGCGGGGATTACGGCTACACCTTC.

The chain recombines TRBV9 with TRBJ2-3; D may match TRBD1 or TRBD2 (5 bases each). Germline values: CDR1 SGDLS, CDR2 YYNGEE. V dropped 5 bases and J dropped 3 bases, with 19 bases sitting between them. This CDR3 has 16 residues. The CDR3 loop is CASSPGTNRFTDTQYF. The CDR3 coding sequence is TGTGCCAGCAGTCCCGGGACCAACAGGTTTACAGATACGCAGTATTTT.

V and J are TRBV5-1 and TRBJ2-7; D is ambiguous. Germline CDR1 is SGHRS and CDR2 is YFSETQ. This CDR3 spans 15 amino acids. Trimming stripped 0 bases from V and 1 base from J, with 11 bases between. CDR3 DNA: TGCGCCAGCAGCTTGGATCATAGGGAATCCTACGAGCAGTACTTC. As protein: CASSLDHRESYEQYF. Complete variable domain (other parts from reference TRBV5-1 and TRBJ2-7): KAGVTQTPRYLIKTRGQQVTLSCSPISGHRSVSWYQQTPGQGLQFLFEYFSETQRNKGNFPGRFSGRQFSNSRSEMNVSTLELGDSALYLCASSLDHRESYEQYFGPGTRLTVT.

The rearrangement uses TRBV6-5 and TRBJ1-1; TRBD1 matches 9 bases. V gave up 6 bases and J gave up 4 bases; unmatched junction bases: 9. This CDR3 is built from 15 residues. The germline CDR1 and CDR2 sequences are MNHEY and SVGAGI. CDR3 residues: CASRDWDRAGTEAFF. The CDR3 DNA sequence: TGTGCCAGCAGAGACTGGGACAGGGCGGGCACTGAAGCTTTCTTT.